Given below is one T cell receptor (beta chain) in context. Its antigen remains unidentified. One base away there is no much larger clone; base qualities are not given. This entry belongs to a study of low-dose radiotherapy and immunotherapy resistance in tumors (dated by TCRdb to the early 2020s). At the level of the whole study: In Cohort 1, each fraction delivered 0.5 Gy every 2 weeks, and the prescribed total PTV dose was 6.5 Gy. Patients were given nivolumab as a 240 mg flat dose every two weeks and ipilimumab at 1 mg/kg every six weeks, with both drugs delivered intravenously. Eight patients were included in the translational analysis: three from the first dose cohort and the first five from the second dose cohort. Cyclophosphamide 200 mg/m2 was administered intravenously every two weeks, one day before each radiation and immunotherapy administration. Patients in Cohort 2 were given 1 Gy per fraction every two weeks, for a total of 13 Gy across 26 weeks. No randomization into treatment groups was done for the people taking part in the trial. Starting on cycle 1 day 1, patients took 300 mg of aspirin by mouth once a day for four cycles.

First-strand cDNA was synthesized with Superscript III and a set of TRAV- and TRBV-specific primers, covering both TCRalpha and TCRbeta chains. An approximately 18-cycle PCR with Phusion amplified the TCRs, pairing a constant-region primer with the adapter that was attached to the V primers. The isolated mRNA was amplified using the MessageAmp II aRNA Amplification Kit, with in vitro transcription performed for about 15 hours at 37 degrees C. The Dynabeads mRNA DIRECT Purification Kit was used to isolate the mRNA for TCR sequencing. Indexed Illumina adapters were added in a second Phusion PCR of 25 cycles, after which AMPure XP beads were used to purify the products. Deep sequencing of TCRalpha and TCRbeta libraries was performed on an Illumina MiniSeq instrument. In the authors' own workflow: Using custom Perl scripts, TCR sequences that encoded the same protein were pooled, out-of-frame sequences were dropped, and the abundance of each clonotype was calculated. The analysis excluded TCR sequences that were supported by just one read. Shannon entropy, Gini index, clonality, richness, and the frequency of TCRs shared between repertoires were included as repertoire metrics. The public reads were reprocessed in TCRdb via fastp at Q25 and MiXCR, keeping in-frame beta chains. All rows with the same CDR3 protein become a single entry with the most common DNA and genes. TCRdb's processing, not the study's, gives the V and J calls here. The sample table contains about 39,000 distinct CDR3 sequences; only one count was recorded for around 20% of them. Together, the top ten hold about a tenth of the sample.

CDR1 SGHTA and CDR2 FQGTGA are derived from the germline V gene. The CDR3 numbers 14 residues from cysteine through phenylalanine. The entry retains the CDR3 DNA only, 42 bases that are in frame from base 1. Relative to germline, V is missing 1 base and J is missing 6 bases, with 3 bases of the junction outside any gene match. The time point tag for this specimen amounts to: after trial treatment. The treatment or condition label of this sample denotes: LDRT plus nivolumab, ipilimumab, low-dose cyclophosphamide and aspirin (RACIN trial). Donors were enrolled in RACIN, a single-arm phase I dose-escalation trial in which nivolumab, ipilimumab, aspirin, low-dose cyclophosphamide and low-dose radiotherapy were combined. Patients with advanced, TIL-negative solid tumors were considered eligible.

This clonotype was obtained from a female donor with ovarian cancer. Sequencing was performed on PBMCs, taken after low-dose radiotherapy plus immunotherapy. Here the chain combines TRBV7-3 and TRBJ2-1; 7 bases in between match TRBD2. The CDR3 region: CASSLSGSSNEQFF. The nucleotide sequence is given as TGTGCCAGCAGCTTAAGCGGGAGTTCCAATGAGCAGTTCTTC.